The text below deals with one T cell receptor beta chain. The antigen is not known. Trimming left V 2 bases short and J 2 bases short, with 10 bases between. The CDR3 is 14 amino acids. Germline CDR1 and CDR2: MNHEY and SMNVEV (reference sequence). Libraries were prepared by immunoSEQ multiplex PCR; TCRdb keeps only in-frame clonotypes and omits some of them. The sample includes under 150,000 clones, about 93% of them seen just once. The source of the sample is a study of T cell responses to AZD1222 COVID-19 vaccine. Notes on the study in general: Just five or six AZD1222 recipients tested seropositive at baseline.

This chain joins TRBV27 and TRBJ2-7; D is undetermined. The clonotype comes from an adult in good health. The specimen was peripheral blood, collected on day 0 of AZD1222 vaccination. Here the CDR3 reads CASSLRGAAYEQYF. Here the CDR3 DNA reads TGTGCCAGCAGTTTAAGAGGTGCCGCCTACGAGCAGTACTTC.